Listed below are T cell receptor beta chains from one sample, sequenced in a study of cytomegalovirus exposure and HLA in healthy donors. This table comes from immunoSEQ multiplex PCR, and its TCRdb copy is limited to in-frame clones, with some not included. This sample has roughly 120,000 clones, with around 10% found just once. The sample taken for sequencing was PBMCs. The source of these receptors is a man under 40 in good health and CMV-seronegative. The conserved cysteine and the conserved F or W are not part of the CDR3 here. D genes are given only for firm matches.

.	TRBJ2-3	TRBV28	ASPQRVRRQGTDTQY
TRBD1	TRBJ1-4	TRBV10-3	AISSGQGREKLF
.	TRBJ2-1	TRBV6-6	ASSYDSSYNEQF
.	TRBJ1-5	TRBV12-5	ASGLVGDNQPQH
TRBD2	TRBJ2-1	TRBV6-6	ASSPTSAAYNEQF
TRBD2	TRBJ2-7	TRBV19	ASSLGLAGAVPYEQY
.	TRBJ2-2	TRBV16	ASSQSRGQVTGELF
.	TRBJ2-5	TRBV4-3	ASSQETHQGAQY
.	TRBJ1-5	TRBV5-1	ASSLNPGLAQH
TRBD2	TRBJ2-7	TRBV27	ASRFRAWLAGGSHEQY
.	TRBJ2-3	TRBV2	ASSEARGSGTDTQY
.	TRBJ2-2	TRBV29-1	SVAPANTGELF
.	TRBJ1-3	TRBV5-6	ASSFITPGNTIY
.	TRBJ1-1	TRBV2	ASSDYTTEAF
TRBD1	TRBJ2-7	TRBV6-5	ASSRDRGLYEQY
TRBD1	TRBJ1-1	TRBV6-5	ASSYNRGAMNTEAF
.	TRBJ1-3	TRBV9	ASSVDGEGNTIY
TRBD2	TRBJ2-5	TRBV19	ASSLLAGGPETQY